This T cell receptor (beta chain) was sequenced for a study of cytomegalovirus exposure and HLA in healthy donors. Across the study: HLA-typed donors were the source of roughly 80 million unique TCRs held in an early data release.

Study results and limitations: A few of the chains that were CMV-associated were confirmed in vitro to be specific for CMV antigens. Across donors, most TCRs were seen rarely, yet some public ones were widespread.

This clone appeared a single time. Its antigen is as yet unknown. Primers: 60 Vbeta forward and 13 Jbeta reverse. Sequencing used immunoSEQ multiplex PCR; TCRdb keeps in-frame clones, though not all of them. The profile shows some 180,000 clones, over 70% of them singletons. Input material: PBMCs. This receptor was identified in a male donor in good health and CMV-seronegative.

CDR3 sequence (DNA): TGTGCCAGCAGCCCCCCGACTAGCGGGTTATACGAGCAGTACTTC. Amino acids: CASSPPTSGLYEQYF. The V and J genes are TRBV28 and TRBJ2-7; 10 bases are a match to TRBD2. The CDR3 spans 15 residues. Looked up from germline, CDR1 is MDHEN and CDR2 is SYDVKM. The V gene end was trimmed by 6 bases and the J gene end by 4 bases; junction bases not matched to a gene: 9.